This T cell receptor (beta chain) was sequenced in a study of shared clonotypes between healthy human individuals. Germline V gives CDR1 MDHEN, CDR2 SYDVKM. The CDR3 runs 15 residues. V lost 2 bases and J 7 bases, leaving 15 bases between the germline ends. Clones were sequenced by immunoSEQ multiplex PCR, and TCRdb holds only the in-frame ones, with some missing. This sample has over 2 million clones, with less than 95% found just once. What was sequenced was naive CD4+ T cells from PBMCs. Regarding subset: CD45RA+ positively selected. The chain is built from TRBV28 and TRBJ2-1; D is possibly TRBD2 (6 bases). This clonotype was obtained from a man younger than 30 in good health. Some clones in this sample may be carry-over from other donors' samples. The CDR3 reads CASSLLGGIGNEQFF. Written as DNA, the CDR3 is TGTGCCAGCAGTTTACTAGGAGGGATTGGTAATGAGCAGTTCTTC.